Below are 29 T cell receptor beta chains sequenced from a single sample in a study of T cells in localized non-small cell lung cancer (dated by TCRdb to about 2020). The library was built by means of the immunoSEQ multiplex PCR assay. TCRdb re-hosts the immuneACCESS table, in-frame sequences only. Its copies lack some clones; in the studies checked, an unresolved V gene accounts for under half of them, and the cause for the rest is not known. A total of 55,000 to 65,000 clones appear in this sample, about 90% of them only once. Less than 25% of the sample lies in the top ten. The sample in question was peripheral blood, obtained before any cancer treatment. The origin of the receptors is a man aged 40 to 69 with stage I squamous cell lung carcinoma.

This clone was counted once. The rearrangement uses TRBV7-6 and TRBJ2-2; 7 bases match TRBD2. The CDR3 totals 16 residues. The V and J ends lost 2 bases and 5 bases, in that order; junction bases with no gene match: 8. Germline CDR1 SGHVS, CDR2 FNYEAQ. CDR3 bases: TGTGCCAGCAGCTTAATTATCTCGGGAGGAACCGGGGAGCTGTTTTTT. Protein sequence: CASSLIISGGTGELFF.

The V gene is TRBV28, the J gene TRBJ2-3; 7 nucleotides match TRBD1. J was trimmed by 0 bases and V by 1 base; bases with no gene match: 4. Germline lookup yields CDR1 MDHEN and CDR2 SYDVKM. This CDR3 is 16 amino acids long. CDR3 DNA sequence: TGTGCCAGCAGTTTATCAGGGGGTGCTAGCACAGATACGCAGTATTTT. Its protein is CASSLSGGASTDTQYF.

This chain links TRBV4-3 with TRBJ2-7; 13 bases are shared with TRBD2. CDR1 LGHNA and CDR2 YSLEER come from the germline V gene. Trimming took 3 bases from V and 2 from J; bases not matched to a gene: 1. The CDR3 runs to 15 residues. The CDR3 here is CASSHGTSGTYEQYF. In nucleotides, the CDR3 is TGCGCCAGCAGCCATGGGACTAGCGGGACCTACGAGCAGTACTTC.

The chain recombines TRBV7-2 with TRBJ2-7, with no clear D. The length of the CDR3 is 13 residues. Germline lookup yields CDR1 SGHTA and CDR2 FQGNSA. Trimming cost V 2 bases and J 0 bases, with 5 bases left between them. The CDR3 protein is CASSLHPSYEQYF. CDR3 nucleotide sequence: TGTGCCAGCAGCTTACATCCCTCCTACGAGCAGTACTTC.

The chain recombines TRBV28 with TRBJ2-3; 14 bases map to TRBD2. This CDR3 has 17 residues. From germline, CDR1 is MDHEN and CDR2 SYDVKM. Trimming cost V 3 bases and J 4 bases; bases outside gene matches: 6. CDR3 in DNA: TGTGCCAGCAGTTTCCGGGGACTAGCGGGAGAGGCAGATACGCAGTATTTT. Protein: CASSFRGLAGEADTQYF.

The V call is TRBV5-1, the J call TRBJ2-6; no clear D gene. Germline V lookup: CDR1 SGHRS, CDR2 YFSETQ. Trimming cost V 4 bases and J 1 base, with 6 bases left between them. This CDR3 region has 14 residues. The chain's CDR3 is CASSQGSGANVLTF. The CDR3 coding sequence is TGCGCCAGCAGCCAAGGATCTGGGGCCAACGTCCTGACTTTC.

The V gene is TRBV9, the J gene TRBJ2-1; 9 bases align to TRBD2. Germline V gene data show CDR1 as SGDLS and CDR2 as YYNGEE. CDR3 length: 16 amino acids. The ends lost 0 bases at V and 4 bases at J; junction bases unmatched: 5. The CDR3 spells CASSVEASGVYNEQFF. The CDR3 nucleotides read TGTGCCAGCAGCGTAGAGGCTAGCGGGGTATACAATGAGCAGTTCTTC.

The chain is built from TRBV5-5 and TRBJ2-7, with D perhaps matching TRBD1 (6 bases). Trimming took off 4 bases at V and 7 bases at J, with 21 bases between the two ends. This CDR3 is built from 15 residues. Germline V lookup: CDR1 SGHKS, CDR2 YYEKEE (reference sequence). The CDR3: CASSSTGTRNLEQYF. The CDR3 bases are TGTGCCAGCAGCAGCACGGGGACACGCAACCTGGAGCAGTACTTC.

This chain uses TRBV5-1 with TRBJ2-7; D is uncertain. V dropped 1 base and J dropped 4 bases, with 12 bases sitting between them. This CDR3 contains 14 residues. Germline V lookup: CDR1 SGHRS, CDR2 YFSETQ. The CDR3 loop is CASSLRIDGYEQYF. The CDR3 bases are TGCGCCAGCAGCTTGCGGATAGACGGTTACGAGCAGTACTTC. Full variable domain (remainder filled in from reference TRBV5-1 and TRBJ2-7): KAGVTQTPRYLIKTRGQQVTLSCSPISGHRSVSWYQQTPGQGLQFLFEYFSETQRNKGNFPGRFSGRQFSNSRSEMNVSTLELGDSALYLCASSLRIDGYEQYFGPGTRLTVT.

This clone was counted between two and nine times. The gene calls are TRBV2 and TRBJ1-5; D may be TRBD1 (5 bases). The germline V gene encodes CDR1 SNHLY and CDR2 FYNNEI. The CDR3 covers 14 residues. With 2 bases removed from V and 7 bases from J, the gap between germline ends came to 12 bases. The CDR3 bases are TGTGCCAGCAGTGAATCGACAGTTAGGCAGCCCCAGCATTTT. Translation: CASSESTVRQPQHF.

V gene TRBV11-3 combines with J gene TRBJ2-1; 8 nucleotides agree with TRBD2. Germline V gene data show CDR1 as SGHNT and CDR2 as YENEEA. Trimming cost V 7 bases and J 5 bases; bases outside gene matches: 7. This CDR3 comprises 14 residues. The CDR3 sequence is CASKPQAGDNEQFF. The CDR3 coding sequence is TGTGCCAGCAAGCCCCAAGCGGGAGACAATGAGCAGTTCTTC.

The chain is built from TRBV4-1 and TRBJ2-1, with 7 bases aligning to TRBD2. V was clipped by 4 bases and J by 9 bases; unmatched bases: 9. Germline V lookup: CDR1 MGHRA, CDR2 YSYEKL. The CDR3 extends over 14 amino acids. The CDR3, as DNA: TGCGCCAGCAGCCGCGGGAGTCAAGGTGGTGAGCAGTTCTTC. Protein product: CASSRGSQGGEQFF.

This rearrangement joins TRBV6-5 to TRBJ2-3; the D is unclear. From germline, CDR1 is MNHEY and CDR2 SVGAGI. The CDR3 has 14 amino acids. V was trimmed by 2 bases and J by 7 bases, leaving 13 bases between them. Written as DNA, the CDR3 is TGTGCCAGCAGTTACGGTGCAGGTGCCTATACGCAGTATTTT. It specifies CASSYGAGAYTQYF.

V usage is TRBV5-8 and J usage is TRBJ1-5; no definite D call. This CDR3 is built from 14 residues. The germline gives CDR1 SGHTS, CDR2 YDEGEE. Trimming left V 5 bases short and J 1 base short, with 10 bases between. CDR3 protein: CASRQTWSNQPQHF. The DNA for the CDR3 is TGTGCCAGCAGGCAAACTTGGAGCAATCAGCCCCAGCATTTT.

The chain has TRBV6-6 and TRBJ1-2; 9 bases fit TRBD1. Germline lookup yields CDR1 MNHNY and CDR2 SVGAGI (reference sequence). V was clipped by 0 bases and J by 3 bases; unmatched bases: 2. The CDR3 loop spans 15 amino acids. CDR3 sequence: CASSYSGQGYYGYTF. The CDR3 coding sequence is TGTGCCAGCAGTTACTCGGGACAGGGTTACTATGGCTACACCTTC.

This clone was detected once. This chain connects TRBV2 to TRBJ2-6, with 9 bases fitting TRBD1. The CDR3 extends over 17 amino acids. The V gene's germline CDR1 is SNHLY and CDR2 FYNNEI. V was pared by 4 bases and J by 2 bases, with 6 bases of the junction left unmatched. CDR3 coding DNA: TGTGCCAGCAGTGGACGGGACAGGGATACTGGGGCCAACGTCCTGACTTTC. It yields the protein CASSGRDRDTGANVLTF.

This chain uses TRBV18 with TRBJ2-1; weak D call: TRBD2 (5 bases). With 6 bases removed from V and 4 bases from J, the gap between germline ends came to 13 bases. This CDR3 is built from 14 residues. Germline CDR1 is KGHSH and CDR2 is LQKENI. The CDR3 region has the DNA TGTGCCAGCTCTTCCAGTGCGGGTTACAATGAGCAGTTCTTC. It encodes CASSSSAGYNEQFF.

The V and J genes are TRBV28 and TRBJ2-3, with 10 bases matching TRBD2. V lost 5 bases, J lost 2 bases, and 4 bases stayed unmatched. Germline V gives CDR1 MDHEN, CDR2 SYDVKM. The CDR3 sequence is 15 residues long. CDR3 amino acids: CASSDGLAATDTQYF. The DNA of the CDR3 is TGTGCCAGCAGTGACGGACTAGCGGCCACAGATACGCAGTATTTT.

V is TRBV19 and J is TRBJ1-2, with D maybe TRBD1 (6 bases). Trimming left V 5 bases short and J 2 bases short, with 12 bases between. Germline CDR1 reads LNHDA; CDR2 reads SQIVND (reference sequence). The CDR3 has 14 amino acids. This chain's CDR3 is CASSHRGRNYGYTF. Written as DNA, the CDR3 is TGTGCCAGTAGTCACCGGGGGCGCAACTATGGCTACACCTTC.

The chain has TRBV4-3 and TRBJ1-5; the match to TRBD1 covers 9 bases. The CDR3 contains 16 residues. CDR1 LGHNA and CDR2 YSLEER come from the germline V gene. V shed 3 bases and J 7 bases; nucleotides not matched to a gene: 10. This CDR3 reads CASSHEATGGGQPQHF. CDR3 in DNA: TGCGCCAGCAGCCATGAGGCCACAGGGGGCGGCCAGCCCCAGCATTTT.

The chain recombines TRBV10-3 with TRBJ2-5, with 8 bases aligning to TRBD1. After removal of 0 bases from V and 1 base from J, the junction contained 7 bases not matched to a gene. Germline CDR1 is ENHRY and CDR2 is SYGVKD. The CDR3 extends over 17 amino acids. The CDR3 here is CAISESNPGTGQETQYF. The CDR3 bases are TGTGCCATCAGTGAGTCTAACCCCGGGACAGGCCAAGAGACCCAGTACTTC.

This chain uses TRBV7-2 with TRBJ1-3, with D tentatively TRBD1 (5 bases). Germline V lookup: CDR1 SGHTA, CDR2 FQGNSA. Trimming shortened V by 1 base and J by 2 bases, and 6 bases separated the two germline ends. The CDR3 totals 14 residues. CDR3 nucleotides: TGTGCCAGCAGCTTAGGGGGCCCTGGAAACACCATATATTTT. Translation gives CASSLGGPGNTIYF.

About this clone: An end of the junction does not agree with germline; a read error may underlie this. The CDR3 DNA reads as TGTGCTAGCAGCTTAGCCCAGGGCCTTGACGCAGATACGCAGTATTTT. It encodes CASSLAQGLDADTQYF. This chain uses TRBV7-7 with TRBJ2-3, with a weak D call TRBD1 (5 bases). The CDR3 is 16 amino acids. Germline assignment: CDR1 SSHAT and CDR2 FNYEAQ (reference sequence).

This clone was observed a few times. The CDR3, as DNA: TGCGCCAGCAGCTTGGTGGCAGGGAGGGAGGAACTGTTTTTT. Translating it yields CASSLVAGREELFF. The V gene is TRBV5-1, the J gene TRBJ1-4, with D possibly matching TRBD1 (5 bases). Trimming pared 0 bases from V and 12 bases from J, leaving 15 bases between. Germline CDR1 and CDR2: SGHRS and YFSETQ. The CDR3 has 14 amino acids.

The CDR3 coding sequence is TGTGCCTGGAGTGTACCGGGGGACCCTGAAAAACTGTTTTTT. It specifies CAWSVPGDPEKLFF. This chain uses TRBV30 with TRBJ1-4; tentatively, D is TRBD1 (5 bases). Between the trimmed V and J ends, which lost 0 bases and 7 bases, there was a span of 12 bases. This CDR3 has 14 residues. Germline V gene lookup returns CDR1 GTSNPN and CDR2 SVGIG (reference sequence).

The chain is built from TRBV7-8 and TRBJ2-7; 8 nucleotides agree with TRBD2. Looked up from germline, CDR1 is SGHVS and CDR2 is FQNEAQ. The CDR3 totals 16 residues. J was trimmed by 2 bases and V by 5 bases; bases with no gene match: 11. The CDR3 DNA reads as TGTGCCAGCAGCCAAATCGGGAGGGGATTAACCTACGAGCAGTACTTC. Translated, it gives CASSQIGRGLTYEQYF.

V is TRBV28 and J is TRBJ1-1; D is possibly TRBD1 (6 bases). The CDR3 totals 15 residues. Trimming stripped 5 bases from V and 11 bases from J, with 24 bases between. Per germline, CDR1 MDHEN and CDR2 SYDVKM. The CDR3 DNA reads TGTGCCAGCAGTCCCTGGGGGGGGGCGAGGTTGAATGCTTTCTTT. Residues: CASSPWGGARLNAFF.

V usage is TRBV5-6 and J usage is TRBJ2-1; the match to TRBD2 covers 14 bases. Germline lookup yields CDR1 SGHDT and CDR2 YYEEEE. V lost 0 bases, J lost 10 bases, and 6 bases stayed unmatched. This CDR3 spans 16 amino acids. This CDR3 is CASSLAGTSGRGEQFF. Here the CDR3 DNA reads TGTGCCAGCAGCTTGGCGGGGACTAGCGGGAGAGGCGAGCAGTTCTTC.

The chain is built from TRBV28 and TRBJ1-5, with D possibly TRBD1 on 6 matching bases. Germline-derived CDR1 and CDR2 are MDHEN and SYDVKM. Deletions cut 10 bases from V and 6 bases from J, with 16 bases between. CDR3 length equals 13 residues. In DNA form, the CDR3 reads TGTGCCACCGACCAGGGGCGCTTTCAGCCCCAGCATTTT. This codes for CATDQGRFQPQHF.